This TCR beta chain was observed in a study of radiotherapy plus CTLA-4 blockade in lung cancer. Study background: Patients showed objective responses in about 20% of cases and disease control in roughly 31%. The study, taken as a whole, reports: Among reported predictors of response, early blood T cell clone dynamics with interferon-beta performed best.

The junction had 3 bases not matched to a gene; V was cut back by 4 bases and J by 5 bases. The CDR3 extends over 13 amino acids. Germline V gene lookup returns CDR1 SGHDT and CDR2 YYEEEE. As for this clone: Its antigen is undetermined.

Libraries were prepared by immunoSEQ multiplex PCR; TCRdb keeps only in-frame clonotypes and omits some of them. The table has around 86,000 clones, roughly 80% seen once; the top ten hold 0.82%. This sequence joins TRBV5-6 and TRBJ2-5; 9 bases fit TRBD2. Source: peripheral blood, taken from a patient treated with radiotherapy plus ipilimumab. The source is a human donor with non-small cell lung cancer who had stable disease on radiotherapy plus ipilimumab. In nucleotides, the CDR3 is TGTGCCAGCAGCGGGGGACTAGCCGAGACCCAGTACTTC. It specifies CASSGGLAETQYF.